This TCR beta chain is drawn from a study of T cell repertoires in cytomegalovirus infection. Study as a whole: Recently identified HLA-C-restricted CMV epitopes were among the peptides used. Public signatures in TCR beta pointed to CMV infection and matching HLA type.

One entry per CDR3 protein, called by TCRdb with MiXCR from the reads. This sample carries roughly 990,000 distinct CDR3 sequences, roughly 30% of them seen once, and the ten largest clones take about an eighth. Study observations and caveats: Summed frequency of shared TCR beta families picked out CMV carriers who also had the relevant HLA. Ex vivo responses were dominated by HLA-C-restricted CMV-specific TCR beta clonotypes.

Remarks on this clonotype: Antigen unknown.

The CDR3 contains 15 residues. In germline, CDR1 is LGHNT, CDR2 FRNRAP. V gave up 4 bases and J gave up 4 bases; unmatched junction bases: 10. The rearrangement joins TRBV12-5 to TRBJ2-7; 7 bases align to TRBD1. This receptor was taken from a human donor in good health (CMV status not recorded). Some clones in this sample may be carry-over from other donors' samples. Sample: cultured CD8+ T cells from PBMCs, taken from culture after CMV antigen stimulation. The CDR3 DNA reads TGTGCTAGTGGTTCCCCCTCACACAGGGGATACGAGCAGTACTTC. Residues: CASGSPSHRGYEQYF.